This TCR beta chain originates from a study of blood T cells in healthy people across ages. Study details: Through template switching, about one barcoded beta molecule was captured per two T cells, as measured in model experiments.

A second roughly 6 to 12 cycle PCR used barcoded and J-beta primers. TCRdb itself ran the 5' RACE reads through MiXCR, one entry per CDR3 protein. The sample lists roughly 800,000 distinct CDR3 sequences; 58% were seen once. Per-sample PBMC isolation yielded at least 6 million cells. About this clonotype: What it recognizes is unknown.

Notes on the study in general: The percentage of naive T cells correlated strongly with TCR beta diversity. A roughly linear fall in TCR beta diversity per million T cells was seen with increasing age.

With 3 bases removed from V and 6 bases from J, the gap between germline ends came to 16 bases. Per the germline V gene, CDR1 is SGDLS and CDR2 is YYNGEE. The CDR3 runs 14 residues. Sequencing was carried out using blood. This receptor was identified in a man in his thirties or forties in good health. The genes are TRBV9 and TRBJ2-7, with D unclear. The CDR3 sequence is CASSGRQGFSEQYF. The CDR3 DNA follows: TGTGCCAGCAGCGGTCGGCAAGGGTTCTCCGAGCAGTACTTC.